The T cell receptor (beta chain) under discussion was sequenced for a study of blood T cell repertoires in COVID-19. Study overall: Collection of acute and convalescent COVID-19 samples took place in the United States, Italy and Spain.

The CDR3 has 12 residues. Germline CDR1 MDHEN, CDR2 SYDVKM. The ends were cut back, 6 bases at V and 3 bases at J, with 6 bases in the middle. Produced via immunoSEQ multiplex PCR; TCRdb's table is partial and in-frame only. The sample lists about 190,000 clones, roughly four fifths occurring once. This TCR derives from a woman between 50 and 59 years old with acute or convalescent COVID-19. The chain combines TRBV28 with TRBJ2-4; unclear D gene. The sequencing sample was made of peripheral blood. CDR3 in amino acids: CASSPGKNIQYF. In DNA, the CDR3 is TGTGCCAGCAGCCCCGGCAAAAACATTCAGTACTTC. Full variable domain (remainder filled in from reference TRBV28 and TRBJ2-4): DVKVTQSSRYLVKRTGEKVFLECVQDMDHENMFWYRQDPGLGLRLIYFSYDVKMKEKGDIPEGYSVSREKKERFSLILESASTNQTSMYLCASSPGKNIQYFGAGTRLSVL.